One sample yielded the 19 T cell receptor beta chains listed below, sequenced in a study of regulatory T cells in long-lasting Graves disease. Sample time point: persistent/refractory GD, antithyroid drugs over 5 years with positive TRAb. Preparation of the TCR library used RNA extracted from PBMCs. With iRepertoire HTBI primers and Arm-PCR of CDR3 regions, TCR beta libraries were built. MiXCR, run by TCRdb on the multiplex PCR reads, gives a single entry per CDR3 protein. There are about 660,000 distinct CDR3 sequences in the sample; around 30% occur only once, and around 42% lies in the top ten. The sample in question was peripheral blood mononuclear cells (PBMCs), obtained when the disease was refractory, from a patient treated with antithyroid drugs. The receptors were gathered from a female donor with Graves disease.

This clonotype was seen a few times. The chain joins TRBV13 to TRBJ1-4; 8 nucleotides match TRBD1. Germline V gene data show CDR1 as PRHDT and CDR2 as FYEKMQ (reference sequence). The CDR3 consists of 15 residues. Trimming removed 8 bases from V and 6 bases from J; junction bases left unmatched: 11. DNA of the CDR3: TGTGCCAGCCTACGGCAGGGGGCGGCGGATGAAAAACTGTTTTTT. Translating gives CASLRQGAADEKLFF. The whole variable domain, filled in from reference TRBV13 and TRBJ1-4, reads AAGVIQSPRHLIKEKRETATLKCYPIPRHDTVYWYQQGPGQDPQFLISFYEKMQSDKGSIPDRFSAQQFSDYHSELNMSSLELGDSALYFCASLRQGAADEKLFFGSGTQLSVL.

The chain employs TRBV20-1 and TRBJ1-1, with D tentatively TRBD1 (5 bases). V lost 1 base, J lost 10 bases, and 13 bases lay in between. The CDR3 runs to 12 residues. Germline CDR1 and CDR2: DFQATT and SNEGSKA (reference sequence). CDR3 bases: TGCAGTGCTAGAGGCCGAACTGGGGGAGCTTTCTTT. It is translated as CSARGRTGGAFF.

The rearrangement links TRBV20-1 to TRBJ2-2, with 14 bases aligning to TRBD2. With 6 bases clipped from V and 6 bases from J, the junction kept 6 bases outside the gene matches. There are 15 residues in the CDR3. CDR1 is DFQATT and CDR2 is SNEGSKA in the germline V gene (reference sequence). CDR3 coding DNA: TGCAGTGCCACGGGACTAGCGGGAGTATCCGGGGAGCTGTTTTTT. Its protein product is CSATGLAGVSGELFF.

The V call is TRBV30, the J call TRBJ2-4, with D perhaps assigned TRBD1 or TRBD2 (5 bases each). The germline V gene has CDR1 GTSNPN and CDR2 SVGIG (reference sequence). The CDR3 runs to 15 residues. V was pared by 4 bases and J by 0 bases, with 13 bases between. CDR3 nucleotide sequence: TGTGCCTGGAAGAACCGGGACGGAGCCAAAAACATTCAGTACTTC. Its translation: CAWKNRDGAKNIQYF.

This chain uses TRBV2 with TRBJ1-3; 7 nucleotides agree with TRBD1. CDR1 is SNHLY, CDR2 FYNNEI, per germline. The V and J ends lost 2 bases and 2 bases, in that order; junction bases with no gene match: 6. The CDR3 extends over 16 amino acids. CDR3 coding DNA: TGTGCCAGCAGTGAAATAACAGGGGCAGCTGGAAACACCATATATTTT. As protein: CASSEITGAAGNTIYF. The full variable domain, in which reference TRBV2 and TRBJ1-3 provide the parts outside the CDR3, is EPEVTQTPSHQVTQMGQEVILRCVPISNHLYFYWYRQILGQKVEFLVSFYNNEISEKSEIFDDQFSVERPDGSNFTLKIRSTKLEDSAMYFCASSEITGAAGNTIYFGEGSWLTVV.

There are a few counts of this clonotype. CDR3 amino acids: CASSPRGLSVLTF. The CDR3 DNA reads as TGTGCCAGCAGCCCCCGGGGGCTTAGCGTCCTGACTTTC. The chain couples TRBV12-3 or TRBV12-4 to TRBJ2-6; D possibly matches TRBD1 or TRBD2 (6 bases each). This CDR3 spans 13 amino acids. V shed 6 bases and J shed 12 bases, with 15 bases lying between them.

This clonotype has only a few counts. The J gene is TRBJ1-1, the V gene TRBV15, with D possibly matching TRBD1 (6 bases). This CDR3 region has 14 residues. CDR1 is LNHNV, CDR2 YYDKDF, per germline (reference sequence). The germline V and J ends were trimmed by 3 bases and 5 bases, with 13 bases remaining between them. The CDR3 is CATSSSGELTEAFF. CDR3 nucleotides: TGTGCCACCAGCAGTTCAGGGGAATTAACTGAAGCTTTCTTT.

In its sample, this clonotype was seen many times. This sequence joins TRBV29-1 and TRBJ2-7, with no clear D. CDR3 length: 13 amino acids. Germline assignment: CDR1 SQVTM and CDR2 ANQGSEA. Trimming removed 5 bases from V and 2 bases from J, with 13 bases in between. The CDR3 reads CSVLSGDTYEQYF. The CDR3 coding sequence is TGCAGCGTTCTGTCAGGCGATACCTACGAGCAGTACTTC.

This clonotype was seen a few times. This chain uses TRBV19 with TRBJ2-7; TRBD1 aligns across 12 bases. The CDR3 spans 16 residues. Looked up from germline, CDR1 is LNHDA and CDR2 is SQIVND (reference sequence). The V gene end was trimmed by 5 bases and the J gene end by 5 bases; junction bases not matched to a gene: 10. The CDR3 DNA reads TGTGCCAGTAGTCTGCTTACCGGGACAGGGGGCCACGAGCAGTACTTC. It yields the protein CASSLLTGTGGHEQYF.

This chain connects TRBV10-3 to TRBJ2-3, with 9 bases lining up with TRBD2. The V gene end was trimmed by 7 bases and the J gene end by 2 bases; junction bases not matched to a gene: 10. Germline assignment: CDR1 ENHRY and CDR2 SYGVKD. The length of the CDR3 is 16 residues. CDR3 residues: CAITLSPSGVTDTQYF. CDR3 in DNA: TGTGCCATCACTTTAAGCCCTAGCGGGGTCACAGATACGCAGTATTTT.

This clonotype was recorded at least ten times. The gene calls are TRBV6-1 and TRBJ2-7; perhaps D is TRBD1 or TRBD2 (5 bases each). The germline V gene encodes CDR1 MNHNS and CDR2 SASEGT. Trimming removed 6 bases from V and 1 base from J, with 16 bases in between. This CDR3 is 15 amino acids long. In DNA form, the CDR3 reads TGTGCCAGCAGGAGACACCGGGACGGTTCCTACGAGCAGTACTTC. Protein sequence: CASRRHRDGSYEQYF.

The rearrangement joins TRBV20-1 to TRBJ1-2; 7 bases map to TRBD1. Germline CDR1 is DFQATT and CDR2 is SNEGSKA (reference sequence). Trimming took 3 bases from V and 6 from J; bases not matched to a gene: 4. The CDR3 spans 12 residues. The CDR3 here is CSARVRGDGYTF. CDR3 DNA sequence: TGCAGTGCTAGGGTCAGGGGGGATGGCTACACCTTC.

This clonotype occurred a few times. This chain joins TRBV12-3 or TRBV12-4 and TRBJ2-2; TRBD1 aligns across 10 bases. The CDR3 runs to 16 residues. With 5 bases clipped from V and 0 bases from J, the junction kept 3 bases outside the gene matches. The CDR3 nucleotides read TGTGCCAGCAGTCCGACAGGGGGCTCGAACACCGGGGAGCTGTTTTTT. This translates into CASSPTGGSNTGELFF.

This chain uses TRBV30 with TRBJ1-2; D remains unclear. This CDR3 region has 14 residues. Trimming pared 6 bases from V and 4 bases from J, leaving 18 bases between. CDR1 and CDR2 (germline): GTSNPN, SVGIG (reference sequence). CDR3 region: CACPTGRFPYGYTF. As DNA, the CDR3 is TGTGCCTGTCCCACTGGTCGATTTCCCTATGGCTACACCTTC.

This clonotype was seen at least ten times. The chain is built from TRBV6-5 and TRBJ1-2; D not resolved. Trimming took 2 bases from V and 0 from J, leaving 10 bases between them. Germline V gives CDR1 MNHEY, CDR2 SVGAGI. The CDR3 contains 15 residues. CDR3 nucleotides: TGTGCCAGCAGTTACCTACTTCATCCTAACTATGGCTACACCTTC. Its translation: CASSYLLHPNYGYTF.

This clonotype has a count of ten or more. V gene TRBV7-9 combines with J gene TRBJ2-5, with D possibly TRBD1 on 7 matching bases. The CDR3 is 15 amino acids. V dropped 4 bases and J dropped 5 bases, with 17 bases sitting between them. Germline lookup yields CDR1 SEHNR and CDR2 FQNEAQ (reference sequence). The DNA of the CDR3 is TGTGCCAGCAGCTATTCCGGAGGGGGCGGTGAGACCCAGTACTTC. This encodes CASSYSGGGGETQYF.

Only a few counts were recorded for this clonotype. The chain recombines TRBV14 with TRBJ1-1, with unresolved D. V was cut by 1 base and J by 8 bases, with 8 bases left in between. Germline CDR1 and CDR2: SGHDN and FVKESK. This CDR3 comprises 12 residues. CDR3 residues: CASSQGRAEAFF. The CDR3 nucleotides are TGTGCCAGCAGCCAAGGACGAGCAGAAGCTTTCTTT.

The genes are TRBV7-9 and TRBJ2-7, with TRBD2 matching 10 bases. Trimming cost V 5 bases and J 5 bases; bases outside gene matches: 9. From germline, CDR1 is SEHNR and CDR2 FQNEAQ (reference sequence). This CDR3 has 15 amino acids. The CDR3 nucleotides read TGTGCCAGCAGCGCTAGCGGGAGTTATGGAGACGAGCAGTACTTC. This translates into CASSASGSYGDEQYF.

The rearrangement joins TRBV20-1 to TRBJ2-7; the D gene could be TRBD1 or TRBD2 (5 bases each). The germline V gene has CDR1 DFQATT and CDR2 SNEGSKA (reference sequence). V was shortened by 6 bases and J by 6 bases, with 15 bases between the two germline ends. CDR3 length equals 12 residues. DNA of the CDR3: TGCAGTGCAAACGTAGGGACGGTCGAGCAGTACTTC. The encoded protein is CSANVGTVEQYF.